This T cell receptor beta chain was sequenced in a study of T cell responses to AZD1222 COVID-19 vaccine (dated by TCRdb to the early 2020s). Context from the whole study: AZD1222 recipients given second doses at about 4 weeks or at about 12 weeks were pooled, since spike-specific TCR depth and breadth were not found to differ between the two schedules. A total of approximately 250 trial participants underwent TCR sequencing, of whom nearly 210 had received two doses of AZD1222 and around 26 had received two doses of the MenACWY control vaccine. Trial participants were enrolled into age subgroups of 18-55, 56-69 and 70-plus years, which contained about 150, 27 and 61 TCR-sequenced participants, respectively. Findings and caveats that apply to the study as a whole: Most participants were white British and females outnumbered males, and the authors suggested that clonal diversity may have been underestimated. Epitopes outside the regions mutated in the B.1.351 and B.1.1.7 variants were reportedly recognized by nearly half of the unique spike-specific TCRs. Vaccine-associated CD4 TCRs spanned the whole spike protein, with dominant responses in regions 160-218 and 743-854. Because no day 14 peak-response samples were available, repertoires were characterized only after the peak T cell response. After two AZD1222 doses, both the breadth and the depth of spike-specific TCRs were significantly higher than at day 0 and than in MenACWY recipients. Only a handful of AZD1222 recipients were SARS-CoV-2 seropositive at baseline, limiting conclusions about previously exposed vaccinees. The 56-69-year group was small, and its depth increase did not reach significance, likely because of low power.

The CDR3 regions of human TCRbeta chains were analyzed by immunosequencing. From the authors' description of their analysis: Repertoire TCRs were matched against a reference library of SARS-CoV-2-specific TCRs generated with the MIRA antigen-specificity platform. Breadth was defined as the fraction of unique TCRs that were SARS-CoV-2-associated. Depth was defined as the fraction of total T cells that were SARS-CoV-2-associated. Each spike-specific TCR was assigned to its reactive spike region and to a CD4 or CD8 class using the MIRA data. Log10-transformed breadth and depth values were compared by one-way ANOVA with Sidak's multiple comparisons tests. TCRdb stores this immuneACCESS table with in-frame sequences only. Part of the clones is absent; in the studies checked, under half of the shortfall reflects unresolved V genes, and no reason is known for the rest. V, J and clone size derive from that table, while D and trimming were established from the DNA sequence. The sample records some 80,000 clones, more than 75% of which are singletons. In total, the top ten clones hold roughly 8.7% of the sample.

In light of the paper, this sample's time point label describes: baseline before first vaccination. Samples from vaccinated people were obtained from the UK trials COV001 and COV002, which included a single-blind randomized controlled phase 2/3 trial of AZD1222 (ChAdOx1 nCoV-19) in healthy adults. For TCRbeta chain sequencing, PBMC samples were collected from trial participants at day 0 and at day 28 after the second dose. Concerning this clone: The target of this receptor is not known. Within one base of it there is no much larger clone, and no base qualities were kept.

Sample: peripheral blood, taken on day 0 of AZD1222 vaccination. The TCR was taken from an adult in good health.

CDR3 sequence: CASSKETGPNYGYTF. The nucleotide sequence is given as TGCGCCAGCAGCAAAGAGACTGGACCTAACTATGGCTACACCTTC. The V and J genes are TRBV5-1 and TRBJ1-2; the D gene remains uncertain. The CDR3 runs 15 residues from the cysteine to the phenylalanine. Only the CDR3 part of the read is kept: 45 bases, read in frame from the first base. Cut back by 4 bases and 0 bases, the V and J ends lie 13 bases apart. From a lookup of the germline V gene, CDR1 and CDR2 are SGHRS and YFSETQ.